This entry lists 2 T cell receptor beta chains sequenced from one sample in a study of CD8+CD57+ T cells in acquired aplastic anemia. The template for TCR beta VDJ and CDR3 sequence profiling was genomic DNA. Via MiXCR, TCRdb re-called the reads, giving one row per CDR3 protein. The table lists some 160,000 distinct CDR3 sequences, around 48% of them singletons. Those patients picked for sequencing had displayed CD8+CD57+ cell expansion on flow cytometry. The sequenced sample was sorted CD4+, CD8+, or CD8+CD57+ T cells (not recorded which) from PBMCs. The receptors shown here come from a human donor with aplastic anemia.

The chain joins TRBV19 to TRBJ2-3; either TRBD1 or TRBD2 may fit D (5 bases each). This CDR3 region has 14 residues. Germline V CDR1 and CDR2: LNHDA, SQIVND (reference sequence). Trimming stripped 5 bases from V and 4 bases from J, with 13 bases between. The CDR3 loop reads CASSEGLGADTQYF. CDR3 in DNA: TGTGCCAGTAGTGAGGGGTTGGGGGCAGATACGCAGTATTTT.

This clonotype was counted at least ten times. V and J are TRBV11-3 and TRBJ1-1, with D unresolved. The germline V and J ends were trimmed by 5 bases and 4 bases, with 20 bases remaining between them. Germline V gene data show CDR1 as SGHNT and CDR2 as YENEEA. This CDR3 contains 16 residues. The DNA of the CDR3 is TGTGCCAGCAGCCCCCGTCGAGCATCAGACTCCACTGAAGCTTTCTTT. Translated, it gives CASSPRRASDSTEAFF.